The clone carrying this TCR beta chain was counted only a few times. Antigen: not known. These data come from a study of T cells after yellow fever vaccination. Overall study findings and caveats: Contamination by abundant bulk-population clonotypes could be present in FACS-sorted repertoires. Booster samples showed a return of most primary-vaccination clones (around 96% CD4, around 85% CD8).

The CDR3 has 13 amino acids. Trimming cost V 5 bases and J 8 bases, with 15 bases left between them. Germline-derived CDR1 and CDR2 are SEHNR and FQNEAQ (reference sequence). Template-switching 5'RACE yielded the TCR cDNA; a universal primer site and UMIs were added in the process. TCRdb used MiXCR to reprocess the 5' RACE reads, holding one entry per CDR3 protein. The sample consists of around 320,000 distinct CDR3 sequences, around 9.3% of them appearing once. This TCR came from a man aged 18 to 30 who received the YFV17D yellow fever vaccine. The starting material was CD4+ T cells sorted from PBMCs, obtained 5 days after the yellow fever booster vaccination. The chain links TRBV7-9 to TRBJ1-2; D unclear. As DNA, the CDR3 is TGTGCCAGCAGCCCCGACGACCTTGTAGGCTACACCTTC. The encoded protein is CASSPDDLVGYTF.